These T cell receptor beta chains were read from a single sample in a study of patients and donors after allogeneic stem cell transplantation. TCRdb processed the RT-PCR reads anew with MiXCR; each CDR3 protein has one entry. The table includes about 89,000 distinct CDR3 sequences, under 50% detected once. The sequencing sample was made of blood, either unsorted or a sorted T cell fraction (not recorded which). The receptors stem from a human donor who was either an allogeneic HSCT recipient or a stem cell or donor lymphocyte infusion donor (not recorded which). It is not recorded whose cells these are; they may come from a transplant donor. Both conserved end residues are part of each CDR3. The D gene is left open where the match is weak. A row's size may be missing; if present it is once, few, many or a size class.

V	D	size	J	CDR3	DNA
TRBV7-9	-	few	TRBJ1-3	CASSSAGIEGNTIYF	TGTGCCAGCAGCTCAGCAGGGATTGAAGGAAACACCATATATTTT
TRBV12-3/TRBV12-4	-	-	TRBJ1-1	CASSFGVDTEAFF	TGTGCCAGCAGTTTTGGGGTGGACACTGAAGCTTTCTTT
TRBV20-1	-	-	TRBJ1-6	CSARWGENSPLHF	TGCAGTGCTAGGTGGGGTGAGAATTCACCCCTCCACTTT
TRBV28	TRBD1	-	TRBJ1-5	CASSLGQGAVNQPQHF	TGTGCCAGCAGTTTAGGGCAGGGGGCGGTGAATCAGCCCCAGCATTTT
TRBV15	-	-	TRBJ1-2	CATSRVIGGNGYTF	TGTGCCACCAGCAGAGTGATCGGAGGGAATGGCTACACCTTC
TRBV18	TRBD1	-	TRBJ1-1	CASSPQGQSTEAFF	TGTGCCAGCTCACCACAGGGACAGAGCACTGAAGCTTTCTTT
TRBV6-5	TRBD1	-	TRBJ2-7	CASSLTGINEQYF	TGTGCCAGCAGTTTGACAGGGATCAACGAGCAGTACTTC
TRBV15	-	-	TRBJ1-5	CATSRDMTPGYSNQPQHF	TGTGCCACCAGCAGAGATATGACGCCAGGGTATAGCAATCAGCCCCAGCATTTT
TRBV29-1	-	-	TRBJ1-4	CSVGVLTGTNEKLFF	TGCAGCGTTGGAGTTTTAACTGGAACTAATGAAAAACTGTTTTTT
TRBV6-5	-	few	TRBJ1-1	CASSYWAGGTNTEAFF	TGTGCCAGCAGTTACTGGGCAGGAGGAACGAACACTGAAGCTTTCTTT
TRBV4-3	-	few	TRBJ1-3	CASSQDSGDTIYF	TGCGCCAGCAGCCAAGACAGTGGGGACACCATATATTTT
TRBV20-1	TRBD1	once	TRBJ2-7	CSARVQGASYEQYF	TGCAGTGCTAGAGTTCAGGGGGCCTCCTACGAGCAGTACTTC
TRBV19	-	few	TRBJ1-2	CASSWTDPYGYTF	TGTGCCAGTAGTTGGACAGACCCCTATGGCTACACCTTC
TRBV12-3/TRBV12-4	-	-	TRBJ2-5	CASSLVGSGSQETQYF	TGTGCCAGCAGTTTAGTCGGTAGCGGCAGCCAAGAGACCCAGTACTTC
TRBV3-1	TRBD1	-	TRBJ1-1	CASSQEAQGARVFF	TGTGCCAGCAGCCAAGAAGCGCAGGGGGCGAGGGTATTCTTT
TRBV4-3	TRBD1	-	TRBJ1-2	CASSLTGGMGYTF	TGCGCCAGCAGCCTGACAGGGGGAATGGGTTACACCTTC
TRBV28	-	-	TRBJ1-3	CASRELAGNTIYF	TGTGCCAGCAGGGAGTTGGCTGGAAACACCATATATTTT
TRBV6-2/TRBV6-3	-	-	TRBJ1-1	CASSYSLANRLQGTEAFF	TGTGCCAGCAGTTACTCGTTAGCGAACAGGCTCCAGGGAACTGAAGCTTTCTTT